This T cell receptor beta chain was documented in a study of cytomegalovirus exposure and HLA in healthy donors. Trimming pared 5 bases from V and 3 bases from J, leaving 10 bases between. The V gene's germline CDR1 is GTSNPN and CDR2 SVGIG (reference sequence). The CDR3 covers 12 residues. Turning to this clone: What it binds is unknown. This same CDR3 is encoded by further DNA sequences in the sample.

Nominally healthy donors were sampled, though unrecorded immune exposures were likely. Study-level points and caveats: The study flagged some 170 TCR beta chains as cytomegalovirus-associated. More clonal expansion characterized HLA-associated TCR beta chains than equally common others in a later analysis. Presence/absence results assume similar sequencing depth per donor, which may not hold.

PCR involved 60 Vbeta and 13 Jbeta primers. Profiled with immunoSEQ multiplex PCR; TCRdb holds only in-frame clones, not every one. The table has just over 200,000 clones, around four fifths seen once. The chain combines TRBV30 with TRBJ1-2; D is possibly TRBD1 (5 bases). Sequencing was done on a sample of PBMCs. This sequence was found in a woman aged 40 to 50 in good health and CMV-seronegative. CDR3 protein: CAWSPGDYGYTF. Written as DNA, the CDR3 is TGTGCCTGGTCCCCGGGGGACTATGGCTACACCTTC.